This T cell receptor (beta chain) was obtained from a study of blood T cell repertoires in COVID-19. About the research overall: COVID-19 samples, acute and convalescent, were from the United States, Italy and Spain.

With 3 bases removed from V and 8 bases from J, the gap between germline ends came to 16 bases. Germline lookup yields CDR1 SGHTA and CDR2 FQGTGA. CDR3 length: 14 amino acids. Per the original methods: It was from reference gene primer amplification that nucleated cell counts were estimated. TCRdb keeps only in-frame clones here, not all; method: immunoSEQ multiplex PCR. That table supplies the V and J calls and clone size; D and trimming were determined from the DNA. Here the sample spans roughly 390,000 clones, approximately 81% being singletons. The J gene is TRBJ1-2, the V gene TRBV7-3; a weak D match, TRBD1 (5 bases). Sequencing input: peripheral blood. The receptor comes from a woman aged 18-30 years with acute or convalescent COVID-19. For the CDR3, the DNA is TGTGCCAGCAGCTTGAACGGCGAAGGGGAAGGCTACACCTTC. Translating it yields CASSLNGEGEGYTF.